Shown below are 21 T cell receptor beta chains from a single sample sequenced in a study of T cells in Graves' hyperthyroidism and ophthalmopathy. Researchers amplified the TCR beta CDR3 regions from RNA transcripts. First-round RT-PCR targeting the TCR CDR3 was performed with the HTBI primer set. Each CDR3 protein gets one entry after TCRdb re-called the multiplex PCR reads with MiXCR. Among more than 500,000 distinct CDR3 sequences listed, about 15% were seen once. The material sequenced was blood. These receptors all come from a woman aged 40 to 50 with Graves' hyperthyroidism.

This clonotype was found many times. The V and J genes are TRBV12-3 or TRBV12-4 and TRBJ2-1; 10 nucleotides agree with TRBD2. The J segment lost 6 bases and the V segment lost 2 bases, leaving 13 bases of the junction unmatched. The CDR3 sequence is 18 residues long. CDR3 nucleotide sequence: TGTGCCAGCAGTTTAATTCCTAGCGGGAGCCACTACATCAATGAGCAGTTCTTC. It encodes CASSLIPSGSHYINEQFF.

This clonotype came up many times. This chain uses TRBV28 with TRBJ2-5, with D possibly matching TRBD1 (6 bases). Per the germline V gene, CDR1 is MDHEN and CDR2 is SYDVKM. The CDR3 is 13 amino acids. Trimming took 4 bases from V and 7 from J, leaving 13 bases between them. The CDR3 is CASSSYRVTTQYF. CDR3 DNA sequence: TGTGCCAGCAGTTCATACAGGGTGACGACCCAGTACTTC.

The rearrangement links TRBV10-3 to TRBJ2-2; 8 nucleotides align to TRBD2. The length of the CDR3 is 14 residues. V lost 4 bases, J lost 4 bases, and 2 bases stayed unmatched. Germline-derived CDR1 and CDR2 are ENHRY and SYGVKD. CDR3 bases: TGTGCCATCAGTGGGCGGGAGGCCACCGGGGAGCTGTTTTTT. Translating gives CAISGREATGELFF.

This clonotype was detected ten times or more. This chain connects TRBV27 to TRBJ2-1; 9 nucleotides match TRBD2. V shed 3 bases and J 6 bases; nucleotides not matched to a gene: 6. Looked up from germline, CDR1 is MNHEY and CDR2 is SMNVEV (reference sequence). The CDR3 extends over 15 amino acids. For the CDR3, the DNA is TGTGCCAGCAGTTTTAGTGGCGGGAGGGTCAATGAGCAGTTCTTC. Translation gives CASSFSGGRVNEQFF.

Only a few counts were recorded for this clonotype. This chain uses TRBV2 with TRBJ2-7; unclear D gene. Trimming cost V 5 bases and J 4 bases, with 15 bases left between them. Germline CDR1 reads SNHLY; CDR2 reads FYNNEI. This CDR3 contains 14 residues. The chain's CDR3 is CASSSYPGSYEQYF. The CDR3 bases are TGTGCCAGCAGTTCTTACCCAGGCTCATACGAGCAGTACTTC. The full variable domain, its missing parts supplied by reference TRBV2 and TRBJ2-7, is EPEVTQTPSHQVTQMGQEVILRCVPISNHLYFYWYRQILGQKVEFLVSFYNNEISEKSEIFDDQFSVERPDGSNFTLKIRSTKLEDSAMYFCASSSYPGSYEQYFGPGTRLTVT.

This sequence joins TRBV3-1 and TRBJ2-3, with 12 bases identical to TRBD2. The germline V gene has CDR1 LGHDT and CDR2 YNNKEL (reference sequence). The CDR3 totals 18 residues. V was pared by 0 bases and J by 3 bases, with 7 bases of the junction left unmatched. The CDR3 nucleotides are TGTGCCAGCAGCCAAGATAGAGGACTAGCGGGATTAACAGATACGCAGTATTTT. The encoded protein is CASSQDRGLAGLTDTQYF.

This clonotype appeared many times. The chain has TRBV3-1 and TRBJ2-3, with D maybe TRBD1 (5 bases). This CDR3 is built from 17 residues. Germline loops: CDR1 LGHDT, CDR2 YNNKEL (reference sequence). The ends were cut back, 1 base at V and 2 bases at J, with 16 bases in the middle. The CDR3, as DNA: TGTGCCAGCAGCCAAGGGGTTTCGGCAGGGCCCACAGATACGCAGTATTTT. It translates to CASSQGVSAGPTDTQYF.

The table lists this clonotype with many counts. The chain recombines TRBV28 with TRBJ2-1, with 8 bases fitting TRBD2. Germline trimming cut 3 bases from V and 3 bases from J; bases unmatched to any gene: 4. The CDR3 totals 15 residues. Looked up from germline, CDR1 is MDHEN and CDR2 is SYDVKM. The CDR3 DNA follows: TGTGCCAGCAGTTTGAAGCGGGGGCACTACAATGAGCAGTTCTTC. Amino acids: CASSLKRGHYNEQFF.

V gene TRBV19 combines with J gene TRBJ1-5; maybe TRBD1 (6 bases). Trimming cost V 1 base and J 7 bases, with 14 bases left between them. This CDR3 has 15 amino acids. CDR1 is LNHDA, CDR2 SQIVND, per germline (reference sequence). The CDR3 loop is CASSIVSGASQPQHF. In DNA form, the CDR3 reads TGTGCCAGTAGTATAGTATCAGGGGCAAGCCAGCCCCAGCATTTT. The whole variable domain, filled in from reference TRBV19 and TRBJ1-5, reads DGGITQSPKYLFRKEGQNVTLSCEQNLNHDAMYWYRQDPGQGLRLIYYSQIVNDFQKGDIAEGYSVSREKKESFPLTVTSAQKNPTAFYLCASSIVSGASQPQHFGDGTRLSIL.

The chain has TRBV20-1 and TRBJ2-3; D not resolved. This CDR3 is 13 amino acids long. Germline V lookup: CDR1 DFQATT, CDR2 SNEGSKA (reference sequence). The V gene lost 0 bases and the J gene lost 5 bases, with 9 bases spanning the gap. The CDR3 DNA sequence: TGCAGTGCTAGAGACCCGTTAATAGATACGCAGTATTTT. Amino acids: CSARDPLIDTQYF.

This clonotype has a count of ten or more. The rearrangement joins TRBV20-1 to TRBJ1-3, with 9 bases identical to TRBD1. Germline loops: CDR1 DFQATT, CDR2 SNEGSKA (reference sequence). J was trimmed by 8 bases and V by 0 bases; bases with no gene match: 5. This CDR3 has 14 residues. CDR3 region: CSARDGYRGHTIYF. The CDR3 region has the DNA TGCAGTGCTAGAGATGGTTACAGGGGGCACACCATATATTTT.

This clonotype was picked up many times. The V gene is TRBV27, the J gene TRBJ2-7, with 10 bases fitting TRBD1. This CDR3 comprises 18 residues. Germline V gives CDR1 MNHEY, CDR2 SMNVEV (reference sequence). V shed 5 bases and J 4 bases; nucleotides not matched to a gene: 17. The CDR3 reads CASSGQGDLFAAGYEQYF. The CDR3, as DNA: TGTGCCAGCAGTGGACAGGGGGATCTGTTCGCTGCGGGTTACGAGCAGTACTTC.

As to this clonotype: A read error may account for a junction end that differs from germline. The chain has TRBV7-2 and TRBJ1-2, with D hard to call. Per germline, CDR1 SGHTA and CDR2 FQGNSA. This CDR3 region has 13 residues. The DNA for the CDR3 is TGTACCAGCAGCTTCCAGACTCTCTATGGCTACATCTTC. Encoded protein: CTSSFQTLYGYIF.

This clonotype has a count of ten or more. V is TRBV10-1 and J is TRBJ1-3, with D unclear. Germline CDR1 reads WNHNN; CDR2 reads SYGVQD (reference sequence). CDR3 length: 13 amino acids. Trimming shortened V by 0 bases and J by 7 bases, and 7 bases separated the two germline ends. CDR3 in DNA: TGCGCCAGCAGTGAGTCGATTGGGAACACCATATATTTT. Its protein product is CASSESIGNTIYF.

This clonotype was picked up many times. J is TRBJ1-6 and V is TRBV28; 10 bases fit TRBD1. V lost 4 bases, J lost 7 bases, and 16 bases stayed unmatched. Germline V gene data show CDR1 as MDHEN and CDR2 as SYDVKM. This CDR3 has 19 amino acids. The CDR3 loop reads CASSSGAPIRDRGNSPLHF. Here the CDR3 DNA reads TGTGCCAGCAGTTCAGGGGCCCCCATCCGGGACAGGGGAAATTCACCCCTCCACTTT.

This clonotype appeared many times. The chain has TRBV20-1 and TRBJ2-1, with 8 nucleotides matching TRBD1. Germline-derived CDR1 and CDR2 are DFQATT and SNEGSKA (reference sequence). After removal of 8 bases from V and 4 bases from J, the junction contained 7 bases not matched to a gene. The CDR3 sequence is 13 residues long. CDR3 nucleotides: TGCAGTCCTACGGGACAGGCGTACAATGAGCAGTTCTTC. This codes for CSPTGQAYNEQFF.

This clonotype was recorded many times. The chain carries TRBV27 and TRBJ2-5; 14 bases map to TRBD2. V gave up 4 bases and J gave up 5 bases; unmatched junction bases: 6. This CDR3 is 16 amino acids long. Per the germline V gene, CDR1 is MNHEY and CDR2 is SMNVEV (reference sequence). CDR3 in amino acids: CASSSGLAGAFETQYF. The CDR3, as DNA: TGTGCCAGCAGTTCGGGACTAGCGGGAGCGTTTGAGACCCAGTACTTC.

This clonotype was counted many times. The rearrangement links TRBV7-8 to TRBJ2-7; TRBD2 is a possible D gene (5 bases). Germline V gene lookup returns CDR1 SGHVS and CDR2 FQNEAQ. This CDR3 is built from 14 residues. V lost 2 bases, J lost 5 bases, and 13 bases lay in between. CDR3 sequence reads: CASSLPRLAHEQYF. CDR3 bases: TGTGCCAGCAGCTTACCCCGCCTAGCCCACGAGCAGTACTTC.

V gene TRBV6-1 combines with J gene TRBJ2-5, with 14 bases fitting TRBD2. The CDR3 covers 19 residues. Germline V lookup: CDR1 MNHNS, CDR2 SASEGT. The ends lost 5 bases at V and 6 bases at J; junction bases unmatched: 17. The CDR3 DNA is TGTGCCAGCAGTTATTCCCCCTCAGGGACTAGCGGGAGCTTAAAGACCCAGTACTTC. Its protein is CASSYSPSGTSGSLKTQYF.

This clonotype has at least ten counts. This chain connects TRBV6-5 to TRBJ2-7; D unclear. The CDR3 loop spans 12 amino acids. Germline V gene lookup returns CDR1 MNHEY and CDR2 SVGAGI. V was shortened by 2 bases and J by 7 bases, with 9 bases between the two germline ends. The CDR3 sequence: CASSYRSAEQYF. CDR3 DNA: TGTGCCAGCAGTTACCGGTCGGCAGAGCAGTACTTC.

This clonotype has more than one count but fewer than ten. The rearrangement uses TRBV9 and TRBJ2-2, with 7 bases that match TRBD2. V lost 0 bases to trimming and J lost 3 bases; unmatched junction nucleotides: 2. CDR3 length: 15 amino acids. The germline CDR1 and CDR2 sequences are SGDLS and YYNGEE. The CDR3 protein is CASSVAGGHTGELFF. Here the CDR3 DNA reads TGTGCCAGCAGCGTAGCGGGAGGCCACACCGGGGAGCTGTTTTTT.